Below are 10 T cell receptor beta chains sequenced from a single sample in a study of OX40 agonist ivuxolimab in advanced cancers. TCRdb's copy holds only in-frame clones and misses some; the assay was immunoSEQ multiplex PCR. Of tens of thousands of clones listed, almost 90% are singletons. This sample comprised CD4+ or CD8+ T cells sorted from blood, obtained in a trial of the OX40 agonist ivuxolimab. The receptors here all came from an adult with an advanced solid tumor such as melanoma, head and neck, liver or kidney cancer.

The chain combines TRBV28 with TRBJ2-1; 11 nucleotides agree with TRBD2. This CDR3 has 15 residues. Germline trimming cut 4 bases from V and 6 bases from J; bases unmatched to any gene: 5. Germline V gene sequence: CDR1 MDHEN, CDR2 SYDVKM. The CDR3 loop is CASSSPSGGLNEQFF. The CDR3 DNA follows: TGTGCCAGCAGTTCCCCTAGCGGGGGGCTCAATGAGCAGTTCTTC.

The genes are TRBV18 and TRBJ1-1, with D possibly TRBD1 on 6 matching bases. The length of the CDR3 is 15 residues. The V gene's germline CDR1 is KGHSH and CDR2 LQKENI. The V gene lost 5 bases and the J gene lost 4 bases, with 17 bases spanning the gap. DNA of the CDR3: TGTGCCAGCTCAACAGGACAGCTGGGGAGCACTGAAGCTTTCTTT. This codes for CASSTGQLGSTEAFF. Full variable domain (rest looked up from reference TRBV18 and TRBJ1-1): NAGVMQNPRHLVRRRGQEARLRCSPMKGHSHVYWYRQLPEEGLKFMVYLQKENIIDESGMPKERFSAEFPKEGPSILRIQQVVRGDSAAYFCASSTGQLGSTEAFFGQGTRLTVV.

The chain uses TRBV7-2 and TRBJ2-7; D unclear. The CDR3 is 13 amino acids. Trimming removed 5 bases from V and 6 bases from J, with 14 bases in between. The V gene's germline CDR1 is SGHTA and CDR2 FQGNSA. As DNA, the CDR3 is TGTGCCAGCAGCGTTAGTCACAGAGGCGAGCAGTACTTC. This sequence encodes CASSVSHRGEQYF.

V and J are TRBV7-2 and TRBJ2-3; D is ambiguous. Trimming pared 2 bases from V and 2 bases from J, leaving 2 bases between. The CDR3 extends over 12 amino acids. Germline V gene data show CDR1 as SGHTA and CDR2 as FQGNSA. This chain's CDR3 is CASSLYTDTQYF. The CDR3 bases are TGTGCCAGCAGCTTATACACAGATACGCAGTATTTT.

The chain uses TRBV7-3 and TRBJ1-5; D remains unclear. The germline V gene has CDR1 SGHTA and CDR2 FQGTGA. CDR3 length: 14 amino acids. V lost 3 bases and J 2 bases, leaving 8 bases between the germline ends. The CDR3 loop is CASSLGIGNQPQHF. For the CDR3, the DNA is TGTGCCAGCAGCTTGGGTATCGGCAATCAGCCCCAGCATTTT.

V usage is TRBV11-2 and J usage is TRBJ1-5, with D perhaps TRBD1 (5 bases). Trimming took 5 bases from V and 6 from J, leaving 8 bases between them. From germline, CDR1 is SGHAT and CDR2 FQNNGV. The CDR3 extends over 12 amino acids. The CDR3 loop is CASSEGSQPQHF. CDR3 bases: TGTGCCAGCAGCGAGGGGAGTCAGCCCCAGCATTTT.

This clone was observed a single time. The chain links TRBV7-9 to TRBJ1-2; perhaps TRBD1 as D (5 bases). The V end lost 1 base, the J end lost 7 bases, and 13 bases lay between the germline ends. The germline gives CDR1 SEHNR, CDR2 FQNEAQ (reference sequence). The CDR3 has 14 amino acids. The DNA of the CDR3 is TGTGCCAGCAGCTTAGGGGGGAAGGCCGGTGGCTACACCTTC. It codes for CASSLGGKAGGYTF.

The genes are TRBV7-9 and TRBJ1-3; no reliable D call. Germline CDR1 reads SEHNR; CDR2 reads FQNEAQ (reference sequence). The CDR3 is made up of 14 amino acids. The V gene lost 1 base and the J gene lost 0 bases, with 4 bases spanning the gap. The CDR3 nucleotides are TGTGCCAGCAGCTTAGAGGGCTCTGGAAACACCATATATTTT. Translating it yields CASSLEGSGNTIYF.

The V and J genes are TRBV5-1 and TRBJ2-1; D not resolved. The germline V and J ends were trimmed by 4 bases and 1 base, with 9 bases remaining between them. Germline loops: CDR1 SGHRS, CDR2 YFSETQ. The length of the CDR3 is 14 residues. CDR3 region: CASSDDGSYNEQFF. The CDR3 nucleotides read TGCGCCAGCAGCGATGACGGATCCTACAATGAGCAGTTCTTC.

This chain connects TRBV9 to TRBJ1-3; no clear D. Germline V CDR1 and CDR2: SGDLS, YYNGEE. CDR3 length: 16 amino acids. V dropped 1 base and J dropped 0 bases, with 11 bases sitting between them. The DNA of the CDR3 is TGTGCCAGCAGCGTAAGGCACGGGCCCTCTGGAAACACCATATATTTT. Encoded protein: CASSVRHGPSGNTIYF.